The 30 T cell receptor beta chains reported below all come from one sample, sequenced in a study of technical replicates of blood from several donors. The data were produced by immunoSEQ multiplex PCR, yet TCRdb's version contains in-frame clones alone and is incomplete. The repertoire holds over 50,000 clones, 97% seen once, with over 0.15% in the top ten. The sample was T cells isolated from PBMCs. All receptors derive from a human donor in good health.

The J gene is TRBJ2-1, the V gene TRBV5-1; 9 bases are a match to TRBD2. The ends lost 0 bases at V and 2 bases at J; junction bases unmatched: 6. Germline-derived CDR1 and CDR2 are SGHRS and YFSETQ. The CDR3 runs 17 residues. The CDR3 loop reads CASSLAAAGGPYNEQFF. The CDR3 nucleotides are TGCGCCAGCAGCTTGGCCGCAGCGGGAGGTCCCTACAATGAGCAGTTCTTC.

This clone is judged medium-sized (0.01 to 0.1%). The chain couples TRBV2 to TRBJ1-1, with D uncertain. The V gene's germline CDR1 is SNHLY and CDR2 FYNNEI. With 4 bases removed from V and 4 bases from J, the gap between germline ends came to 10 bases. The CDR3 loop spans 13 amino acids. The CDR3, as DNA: TGTGCCAGCAGTGGGGCCCCATCCACTGAAGCTTTCTTT. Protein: CASSGAPSTEAFF.

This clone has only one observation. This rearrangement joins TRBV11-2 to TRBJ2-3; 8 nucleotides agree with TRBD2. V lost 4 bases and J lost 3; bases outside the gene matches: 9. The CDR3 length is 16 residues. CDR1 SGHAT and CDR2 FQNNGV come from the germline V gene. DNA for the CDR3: TGTGCCAGCAGCTCGCGTCCACGGGGGGGAACAGATACGCAGTATTTT. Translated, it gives CASSSRPRGGTDTQYF.

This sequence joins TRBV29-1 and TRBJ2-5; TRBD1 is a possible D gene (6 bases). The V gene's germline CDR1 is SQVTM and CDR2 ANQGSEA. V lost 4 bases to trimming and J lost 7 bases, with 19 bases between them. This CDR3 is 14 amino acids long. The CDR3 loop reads CSVGGDTRSGTQYF. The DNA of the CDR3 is TGCAGCGTTGGAGGGGACACAAGGTCGGGGACCCAGTACTTC.

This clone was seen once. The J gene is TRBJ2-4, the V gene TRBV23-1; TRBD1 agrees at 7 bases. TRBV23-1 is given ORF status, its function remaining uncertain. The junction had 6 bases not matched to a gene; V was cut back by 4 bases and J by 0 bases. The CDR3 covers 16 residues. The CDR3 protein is CASSPWTGEAKNIQYF. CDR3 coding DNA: TGCGCCAGCAGTCCTTGGACAGGAGAAGCCAAAAACATTCAGTACTTC.

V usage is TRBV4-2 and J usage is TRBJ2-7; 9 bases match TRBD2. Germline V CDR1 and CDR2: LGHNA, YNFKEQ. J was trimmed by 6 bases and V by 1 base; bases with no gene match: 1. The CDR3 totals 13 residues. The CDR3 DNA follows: TGTGCCAGCAGCCAAGGAGCGGGGGGCGAGCAGTACTTC. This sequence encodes CASSQGAGGEQYF.

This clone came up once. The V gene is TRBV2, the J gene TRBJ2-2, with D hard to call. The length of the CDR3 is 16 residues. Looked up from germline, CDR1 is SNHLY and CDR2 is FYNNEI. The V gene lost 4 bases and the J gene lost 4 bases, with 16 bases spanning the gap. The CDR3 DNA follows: TGTGCCAGCAGTGGGGTAGGTCAGGCAAGCACCGGGGAGCTGTTTTTT. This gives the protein CASSGVGQASTGELFF.

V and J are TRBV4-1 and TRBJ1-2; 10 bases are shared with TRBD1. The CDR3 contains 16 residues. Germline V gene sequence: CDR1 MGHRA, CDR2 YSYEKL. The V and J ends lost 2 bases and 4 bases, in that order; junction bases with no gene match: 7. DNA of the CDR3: TGCGCCAGCAGCCAACCGGGACAGGGGACCCTCTATGGCTACACCTTC. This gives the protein CASSQPGQGTLYGYTF.

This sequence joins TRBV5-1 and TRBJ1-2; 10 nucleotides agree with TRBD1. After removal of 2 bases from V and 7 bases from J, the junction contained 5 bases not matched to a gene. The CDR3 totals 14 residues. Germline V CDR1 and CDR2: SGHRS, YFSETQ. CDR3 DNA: TGCGCCAGCAGCTTATCCGGGACAGGGGCTGGCTACACCTTC. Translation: CASSLSGTGAGYTF.

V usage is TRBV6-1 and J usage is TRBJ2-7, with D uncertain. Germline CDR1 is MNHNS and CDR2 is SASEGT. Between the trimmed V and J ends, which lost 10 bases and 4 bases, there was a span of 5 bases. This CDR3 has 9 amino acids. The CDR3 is CATGYEQYF. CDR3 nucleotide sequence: TGTGCCACCGGGTACGAGCAGTACTTC.

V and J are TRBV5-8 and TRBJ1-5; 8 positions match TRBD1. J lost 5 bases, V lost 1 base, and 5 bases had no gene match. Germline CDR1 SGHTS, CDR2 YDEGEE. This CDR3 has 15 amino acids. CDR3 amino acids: CASSLNRGDDQPQHF. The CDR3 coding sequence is TGTGCCAGCAGCTTGAACAGGGGGGATGATCAGCCCCAGCATTTT.

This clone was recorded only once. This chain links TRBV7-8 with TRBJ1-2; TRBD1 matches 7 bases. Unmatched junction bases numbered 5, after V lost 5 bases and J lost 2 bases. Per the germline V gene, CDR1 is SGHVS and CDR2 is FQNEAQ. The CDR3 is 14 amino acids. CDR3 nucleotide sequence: TGTGCCAGCAGCCCCCCGGGACAGAACTATGGCTACACCTTC. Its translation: CASSPPGQNYGYTF. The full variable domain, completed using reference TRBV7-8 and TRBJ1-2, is GAGVSQSPRYKVAKRGQDVALRCDPISGHVSLFWYQQALGQGPEFLTYFQNEAQLDKSGLPSDRFFAERPEGSVSTLKIQRTQQEDSAVYLCASSPPGQNYGYTFGSGTRLTVV.

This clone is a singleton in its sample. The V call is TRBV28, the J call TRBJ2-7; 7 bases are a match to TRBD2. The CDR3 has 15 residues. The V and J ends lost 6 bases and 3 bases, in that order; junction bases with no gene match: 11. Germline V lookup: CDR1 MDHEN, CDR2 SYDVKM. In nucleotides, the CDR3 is TGTGCCAGCAGCAATAGCGGGCGGAGCGTCTACGAGCAGTACTTC. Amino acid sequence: CASSNSGRSVYEQYF.

CDR3 in DNA: TGTGCCAGCTCACCCTCCCGGGGTTCTGAAGCTTTCTTT. This codes for CASSPSRGSEAFF. The rearrangement joins TRBV18 to TRBJ1-1, with D unclear. This CDR3 spans 13 amino acids. Germline lookup yields CDR1 KGHSH and CDR2 LQKENI. V lost 3 bases, J lost 6 bases, and 11 bases lay in between.

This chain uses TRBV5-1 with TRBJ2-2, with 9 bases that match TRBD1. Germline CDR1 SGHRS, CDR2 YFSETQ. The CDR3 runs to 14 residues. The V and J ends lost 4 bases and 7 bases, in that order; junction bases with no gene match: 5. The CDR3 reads CASSLGTGNGELFF. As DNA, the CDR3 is TGCGCCAGCAGCCTCGGGACAGGGAACGGGGAGCTGTTTTTT.

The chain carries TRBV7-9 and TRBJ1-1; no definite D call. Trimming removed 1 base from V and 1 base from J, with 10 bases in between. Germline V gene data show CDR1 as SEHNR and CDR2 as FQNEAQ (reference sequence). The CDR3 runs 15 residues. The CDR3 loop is CASSLGTGKNTEAFF. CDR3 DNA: TGTGCCAGCAGCTTAGGTACGGGAAAGAACACTGAAGCTTTCTTT.

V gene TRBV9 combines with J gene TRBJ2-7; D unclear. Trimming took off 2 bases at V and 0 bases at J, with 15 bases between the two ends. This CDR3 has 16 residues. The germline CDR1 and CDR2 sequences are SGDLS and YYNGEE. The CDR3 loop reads CASSVESHSSSYEQYF. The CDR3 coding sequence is TGTGCCAGCAGCGTGGAAAGTCACTCTAGCTCCTACGAGCAGTACTTC.

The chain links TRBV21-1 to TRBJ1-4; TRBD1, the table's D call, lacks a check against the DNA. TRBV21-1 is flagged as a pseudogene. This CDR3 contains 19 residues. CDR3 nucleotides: TGTGCCAGCAGCCCATACTCCGTTCCAGGCAGTGATTTCCGCGAAAAACTGTTTTTT. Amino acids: CASSPYSVPGSDFREKLFF.

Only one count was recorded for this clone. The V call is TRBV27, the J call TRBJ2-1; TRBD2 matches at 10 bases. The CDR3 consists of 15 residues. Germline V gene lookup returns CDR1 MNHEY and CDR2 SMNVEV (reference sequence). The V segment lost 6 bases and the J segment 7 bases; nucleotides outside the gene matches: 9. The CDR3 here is CASSLSPAGGNEQFF. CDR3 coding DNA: TGTGCCAGCAGCCTAAGCCCAGCGGGGGGGAATGAGCAGTTCTTC.

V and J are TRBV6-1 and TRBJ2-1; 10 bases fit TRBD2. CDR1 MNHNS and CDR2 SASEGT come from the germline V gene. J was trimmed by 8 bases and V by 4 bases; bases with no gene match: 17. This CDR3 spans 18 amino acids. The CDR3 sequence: CASSGGTLAGYYGDEQFF. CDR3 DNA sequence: TGTGCCAGCAGTGGAGGGACACTAGCGGGATATTATGGTGATGAGCAGTTCTTC.

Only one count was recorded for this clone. The CDR3 DNA sequence: TGTGCCTGGAGTGCCTCCGGGACAGTGAACACCGGGGAGCTGTTTTTT. Translating it yields CAWSASGTVNTGELFF. The chain links TRBV30 to TRBJ2-2, with 7 bases aligning to TRBD1. The germline gives CDR1 GTSNPN, CDR2 SVGIG (reference sequence). V was clipped by 1 base and J by 1 base; unmatched bases: 6. The CDR3 runs 16 residues.

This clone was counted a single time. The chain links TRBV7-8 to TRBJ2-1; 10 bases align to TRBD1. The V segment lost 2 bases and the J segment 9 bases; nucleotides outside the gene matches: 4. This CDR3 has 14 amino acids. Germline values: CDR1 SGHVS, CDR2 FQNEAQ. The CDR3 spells CASSLRDRGGEQFF. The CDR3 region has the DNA TGTGCCAGCAGCTTACGGGACAGGGGTGGTGAGCAGTTCTTC.

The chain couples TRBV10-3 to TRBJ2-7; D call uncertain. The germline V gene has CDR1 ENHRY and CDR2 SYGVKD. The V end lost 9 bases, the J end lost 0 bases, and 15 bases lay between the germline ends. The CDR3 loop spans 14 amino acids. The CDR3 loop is CAIRSAPSSYEQYF. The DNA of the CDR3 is TGTGCCATTCGAAGCGCTCCTAGCTCCTACGAGCAGTACTTC.

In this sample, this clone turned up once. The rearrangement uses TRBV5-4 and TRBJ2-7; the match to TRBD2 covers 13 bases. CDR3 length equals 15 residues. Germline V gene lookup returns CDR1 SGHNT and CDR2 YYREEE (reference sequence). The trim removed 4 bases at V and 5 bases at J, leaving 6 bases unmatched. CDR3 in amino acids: CASSLLAGGPHEQYF. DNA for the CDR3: TGTGCCAGCAGCCTACTAGCGGGAGGGCCCCACGAGCAGTACTTC.

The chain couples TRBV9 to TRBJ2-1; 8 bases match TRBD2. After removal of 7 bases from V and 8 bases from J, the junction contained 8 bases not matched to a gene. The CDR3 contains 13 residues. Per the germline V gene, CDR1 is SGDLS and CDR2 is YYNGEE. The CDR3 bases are TGTGCCAGCCGCGGGACTAGACCCCATGAGCAGTTCTTC. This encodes CASRGTRPHEQFF.

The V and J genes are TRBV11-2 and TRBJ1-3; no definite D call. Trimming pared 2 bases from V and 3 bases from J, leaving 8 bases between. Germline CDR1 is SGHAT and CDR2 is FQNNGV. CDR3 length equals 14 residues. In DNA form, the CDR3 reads TGTGCCAGCAGCTTATCAGGTTATGGAAACACCATATATTTT. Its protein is CASSLSGYGNTIYF.

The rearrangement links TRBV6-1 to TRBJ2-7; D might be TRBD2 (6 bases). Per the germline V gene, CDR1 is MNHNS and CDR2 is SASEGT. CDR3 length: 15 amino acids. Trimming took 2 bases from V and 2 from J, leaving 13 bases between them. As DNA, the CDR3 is TGTGCCAGCAGTGAATGGGGCGGAGGGGCCTACGAGCAGTACTTC. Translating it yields CASSEWGGGAYEQYF.

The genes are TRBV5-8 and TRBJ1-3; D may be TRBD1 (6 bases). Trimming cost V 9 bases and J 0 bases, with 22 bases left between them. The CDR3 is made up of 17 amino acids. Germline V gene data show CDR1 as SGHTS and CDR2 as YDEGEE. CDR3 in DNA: TGTGCCATTTCAGGGGTTCTTTCGAATATCTCTGGAAACACCATATATTTT. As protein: CAISGVLSNISGNTIYF.

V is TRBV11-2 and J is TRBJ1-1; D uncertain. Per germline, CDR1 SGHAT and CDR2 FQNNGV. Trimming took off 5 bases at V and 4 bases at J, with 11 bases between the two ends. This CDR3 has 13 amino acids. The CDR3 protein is CASSPRLSTEAFF. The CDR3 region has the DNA TGTGCCAGCAGCCCTCGACTTTCCACTGAAGCTTTCTTT.

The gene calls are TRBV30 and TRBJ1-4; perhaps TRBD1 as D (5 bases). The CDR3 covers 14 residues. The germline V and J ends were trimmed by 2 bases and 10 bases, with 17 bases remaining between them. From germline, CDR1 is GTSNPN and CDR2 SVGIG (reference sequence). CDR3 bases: TGTGCCTGGAGTCCTGGGCCAGGGTCGGTAAAACTGTTTTTT. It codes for CAWSPGPGSVKLFF. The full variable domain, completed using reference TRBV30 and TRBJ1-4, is SQTIHQWPATLVQPVGSPLSLECTVEGTSNPNLYWYRQAAGRGLQLLFYSVGIGQISSEVPQNLSASRPQDRQFILSSKKLLLSDSGFYLCAWSPGPGSVKLFFGSGTQLSVL.